This T cell receptor (beta chain) stems from a study of blood T cell repertoires in COVID-19. Some clones are missing from TCRdb's copy, which holds only in-frame ones; the method was immunoSEQ multiplex PCR. Of roughly 290,000 clones listed, 80% to 90% are singletons. This clone occurred once. The specimen sequenced was PBMCs or T cells enriched from blood (not recorded which). The receptor was derived from a woman aged 25 to 45 who had recovered from COVID-19.

The CDR3 spells CSAKRGDLRGYTF. The CDR3 nucleotides are TGCAGCGCCAAAAGAGGTGATTTGCGAGGCTACACCTTC. The chain links TRBV29-1 to TRBJ1-2, with unresolved D. This CDR3 has 13 residues. CDR1 SQVTM and CDR2 ANQGSEA come from the germline V gene. Trimming took 7 bases from V and 8 from J, leaving 20 bases between them.